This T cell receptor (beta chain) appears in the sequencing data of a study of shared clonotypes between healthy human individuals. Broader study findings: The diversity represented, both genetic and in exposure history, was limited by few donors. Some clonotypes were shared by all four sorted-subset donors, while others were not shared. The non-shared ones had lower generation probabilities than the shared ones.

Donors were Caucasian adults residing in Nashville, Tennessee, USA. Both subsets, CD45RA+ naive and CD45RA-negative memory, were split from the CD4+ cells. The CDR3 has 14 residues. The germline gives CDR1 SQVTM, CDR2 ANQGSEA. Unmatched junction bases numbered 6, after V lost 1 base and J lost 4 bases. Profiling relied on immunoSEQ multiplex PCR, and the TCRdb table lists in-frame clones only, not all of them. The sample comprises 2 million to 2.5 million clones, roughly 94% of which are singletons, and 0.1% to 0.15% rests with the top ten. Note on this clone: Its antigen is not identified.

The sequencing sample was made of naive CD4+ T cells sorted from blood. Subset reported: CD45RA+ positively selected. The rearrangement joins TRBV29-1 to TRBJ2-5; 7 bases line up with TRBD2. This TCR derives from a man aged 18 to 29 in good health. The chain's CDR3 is CSVEGEGGGETQYF. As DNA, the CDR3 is TGCAGCGTTGAAGGAGAGGGCGGGGGAGAGACCCAGTACTTC.